These 9 T cell receptor beta chains were sequenced from one sample in a study of identical twins. TCRdb reprocessed the 5' RACE reads via MiXCR and lists one record per CDR3 protein. The sample records around 1.7 million distinct CDR3 sequences, less than 35% being singletons. What was sequenced was cord blood. The receptor set was obtained from a newborn girl in good health.

The chain carries TRBV20-1 and TRBJ2-7; the D gene is possibly TRBD2 (5 bases). Between the trimmed V and J ends, which lost 0 bases and 4 bases, there was a span of 16 bases. Germline V lookup: CDR1 DFQATT, CDR2 SNEGSKA (reference sequence). The CDR3 consists of 15 residues. The CDR3 loop is CSAREARVPPYEQYF. CDR3 bases: TGCAGTGCTAGAGAAGCGAGGGTCCCGCCGTACGAGCAGTACTTC.

This chain joins TRBV5-1 and TRBJ1-2; TRBD1 is a possible D gene (5 bases). The CDR3 has 14 residues. Trimming shortened V by 0 bases and J by 5 bases, and 11 bases separated the two germline ends. The V gene's germline CDR1 is SGHRS and CDR2 YFSETQ. In DNA, the CDR3 is TGCGCCAGCAGCTTGGGGGGACGGGAGTATGGCTACACCTTC. Its translation is CASSLGGREYGYTF.

The V gene is TRBV6-6, the J gene TRBJ2-5, with D uncertain. V dropped 1 base and J dropped 5 bases, with 5 bases sitting between them. Germline CDR1 MNHNY, CDR2 SVGAGI (reference sequence). CDR3 length: 12 residues. The CDR3 spells CASSYLMETQYF. The CDR3 region has the DNA TGTGCCAGCAGTTACTTGATGGAGACCCAGTACTTC.

The V call is TRBV5-1, the J call TRBJ2-1; D may correspond to TRBD1 or TRBD2 (5 bases each). From germline, CDR1 is SGHRS and CDR2 YFSETQ. Deletions cut 0 bases from V and 7 bases from J, with 14 bases between. This CDR3 contains 15 residues. The CDR3 sequence is CASSLGRGLGNEQFF. DNA of the CDR3: TGCGCCAGCAGCTTGGGTCGGGGCCTAGGTAATGAGCAGTTCTTC.

This clonotype was counted only a few times. The chain is built from TRBV4-1 and TRBJ1-1, with D unclear. The CDR3 totals 14 residues. The V end lost 2 bases, the J end lost 0 bases, and 7 bases lay between the germline ends. Germline values: CDR1 MGHRA, CDR2 YSYEKL. The chain's CDR3 is CASSQPAVNTEAFF. The CDR3, as DNA: TGCGCCAGCAGCCAACCGGCGGTGAACACTGAAGCTTTCTTT.

The rearrangement joins TRBV2 to TRBJ2-5; TRBD2 might be the D (7 bases). Deletions cut 4 bases from V and 5 bases from J, with 11 bases between. Germline lookup yields CDR1 SNHLY and CDR2 FYNNEI. The CDR3 contains 13 residues. The chain's CDR3 is CASSVEGGETQYF. The CDR3, as DNA: TGTGCCAGCAGTGTAGAGGGGGGGGAGACCCAGTACTTC.

This clonotype was counted a few times. The gene calls are TRBV9 and TRBJ2-3; no firm D call. Trimming left V 6 bases short and J 2 bases short, with 13 bases between. Per germline, CDR1 SGDLS and CDR2 YYNGEE. This CDR3 comprises 14 residues. This CDR3 reads CASTPRLFTDTQYF. DNA of the CDR3: TGTGCCAGCACCCCAAGACTCTTCACAGATACGCAGTATTTT.

This clonotype was observed a few times. V and J are TRBV20-1 and TRBJ2-1, with D maybe TRBD2 (6 bases). Germline V gives CDR1 DFQATT, CDR2 SNEGSKA (reference sequence). V gave up 4 bases and J gave up 7 bases, with 17 bases separating them. This CDR3 comprises 14 residues. The CDR3 DNA follows: TGCAGTGCTACGGGCGGGGAGACTCGGAATGAGCAGTTCTTC. Translating gives CSATGGETRNEQFF.

V is TRBV30 and J is TRBJ1-1; D is unresolved. The germline gives CDR1 GTSNPN, CDR2 SVGIG (reference sequence). V was pared by 0 bases and J by 6 bases, with 8 bases between. This CDR3 region has 12 residues. The CDR3 reads CAWSVRRAEAFF. For the CDR3, the DNA is TGTGCCTGGAGTGTACGGAGGGCTGAAGCTTTCTTT.